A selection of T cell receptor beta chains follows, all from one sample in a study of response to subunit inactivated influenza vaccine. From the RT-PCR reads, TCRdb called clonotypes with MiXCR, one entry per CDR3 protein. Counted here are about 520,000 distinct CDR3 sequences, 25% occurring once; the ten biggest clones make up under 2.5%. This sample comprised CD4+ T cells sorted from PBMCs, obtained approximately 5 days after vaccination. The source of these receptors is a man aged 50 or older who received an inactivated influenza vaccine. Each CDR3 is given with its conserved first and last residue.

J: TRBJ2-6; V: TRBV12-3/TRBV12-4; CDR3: CASSSGQGYSGANVLTF
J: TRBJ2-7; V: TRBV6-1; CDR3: CASTPRGSYEQYF
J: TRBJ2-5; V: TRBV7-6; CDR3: CASSPIAGGPPGQETQYF
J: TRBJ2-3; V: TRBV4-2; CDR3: CASSQGSDTQYF
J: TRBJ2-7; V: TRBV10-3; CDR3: CAISGVGTGSYEQYF
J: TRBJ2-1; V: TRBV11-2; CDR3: CASSLDLWGSSYNEQFF
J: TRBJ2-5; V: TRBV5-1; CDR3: CASSLRQETQYF
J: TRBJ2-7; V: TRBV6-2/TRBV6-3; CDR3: CASSPDRWVSYEQYF
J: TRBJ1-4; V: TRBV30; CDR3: CACAGVINEKLFF
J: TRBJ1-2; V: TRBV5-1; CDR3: CASSPRDIEGYTF
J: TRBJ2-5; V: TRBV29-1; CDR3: CSVDLETQYF
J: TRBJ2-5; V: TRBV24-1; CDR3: CATSDSAGTGGWETQYF
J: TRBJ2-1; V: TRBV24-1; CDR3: CATSPHRRDRRNEQFF
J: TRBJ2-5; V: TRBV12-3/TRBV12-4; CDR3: CASRGLAGGSRETQYF
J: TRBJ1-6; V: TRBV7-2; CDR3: CASSLISNSPLHF
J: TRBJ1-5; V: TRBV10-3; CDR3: CAISEGINQPQHF
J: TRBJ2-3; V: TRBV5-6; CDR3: CASSLQRGHGDTQYF
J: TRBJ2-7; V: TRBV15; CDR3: CATSRDRHYEQYF
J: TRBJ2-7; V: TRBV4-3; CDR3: CASSQDVRYEQYF
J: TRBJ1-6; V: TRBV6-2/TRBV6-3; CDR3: CASSYRNTWSPLHF
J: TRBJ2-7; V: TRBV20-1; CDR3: CSASGGSPYEQYF
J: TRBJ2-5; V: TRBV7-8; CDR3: CASSLGGLALGETQYF
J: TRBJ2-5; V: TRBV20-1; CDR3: CSARDQGWETQYF
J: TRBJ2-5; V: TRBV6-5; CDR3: CASSYITPERGTQYF
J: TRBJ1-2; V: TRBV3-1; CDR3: CASSQWQRGGYTF
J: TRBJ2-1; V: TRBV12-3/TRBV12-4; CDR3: CASERRRGTGIYNEQFF
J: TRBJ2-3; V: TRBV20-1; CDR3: CSAYRAGFTDTQYF
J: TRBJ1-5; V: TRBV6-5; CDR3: CASSYSPDGHQPQHF
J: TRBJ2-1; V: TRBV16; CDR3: CASSQGLAGEQFF
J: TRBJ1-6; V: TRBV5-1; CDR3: CASSVGGVNSPLHF
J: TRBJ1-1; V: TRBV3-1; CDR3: CASSHEDRETEAFF
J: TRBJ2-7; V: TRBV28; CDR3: CASSFPTGGGTYEQYF
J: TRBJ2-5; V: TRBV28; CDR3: CASSPPTGHQETQYF
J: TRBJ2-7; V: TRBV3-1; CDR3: CASSQTGTSDGGYEQYF
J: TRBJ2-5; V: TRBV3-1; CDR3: CASSSAGQGETQYF
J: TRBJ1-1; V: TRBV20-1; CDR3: CSARVTASNTEAFF
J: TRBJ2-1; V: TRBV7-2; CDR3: CASTEILAGGVEQFF
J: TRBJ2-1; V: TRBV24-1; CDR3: CATSDFRGTAGGLNEQFF
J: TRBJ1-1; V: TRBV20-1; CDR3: CSASPGPVFGF
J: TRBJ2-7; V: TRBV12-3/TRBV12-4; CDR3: CASSPHTYEQYF
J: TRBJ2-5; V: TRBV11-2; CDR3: CASSLVGGGTSGKETQYF
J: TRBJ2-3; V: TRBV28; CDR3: CASSLRSGLLLTDTQYF
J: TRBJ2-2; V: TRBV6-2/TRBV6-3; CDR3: CASSHHRRTNTGELFF
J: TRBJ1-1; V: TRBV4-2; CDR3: CASSQAGQGGTEAFF
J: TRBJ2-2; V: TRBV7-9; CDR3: CASSRALSANTGELFF
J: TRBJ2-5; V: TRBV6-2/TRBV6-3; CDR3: CASRRTQQETQYF
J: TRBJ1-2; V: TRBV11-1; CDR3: CASSATVSYGYTF
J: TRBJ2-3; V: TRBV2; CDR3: CASGQRSLGPEYF
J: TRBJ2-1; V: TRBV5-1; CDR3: CASSLPTSGRANEQFF
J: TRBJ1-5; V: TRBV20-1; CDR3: CSAWDIGAQYSNQPQHF
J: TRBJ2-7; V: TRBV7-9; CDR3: CASRPSAGALSYEQYF
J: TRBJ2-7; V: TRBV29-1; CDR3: CSVRVSSYEQYF
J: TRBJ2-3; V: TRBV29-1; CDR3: CSVAQAADTQYF
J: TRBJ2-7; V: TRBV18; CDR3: CASSPGGYVPVEQYF
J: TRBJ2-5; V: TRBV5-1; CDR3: CASSLGGAQQETQYF